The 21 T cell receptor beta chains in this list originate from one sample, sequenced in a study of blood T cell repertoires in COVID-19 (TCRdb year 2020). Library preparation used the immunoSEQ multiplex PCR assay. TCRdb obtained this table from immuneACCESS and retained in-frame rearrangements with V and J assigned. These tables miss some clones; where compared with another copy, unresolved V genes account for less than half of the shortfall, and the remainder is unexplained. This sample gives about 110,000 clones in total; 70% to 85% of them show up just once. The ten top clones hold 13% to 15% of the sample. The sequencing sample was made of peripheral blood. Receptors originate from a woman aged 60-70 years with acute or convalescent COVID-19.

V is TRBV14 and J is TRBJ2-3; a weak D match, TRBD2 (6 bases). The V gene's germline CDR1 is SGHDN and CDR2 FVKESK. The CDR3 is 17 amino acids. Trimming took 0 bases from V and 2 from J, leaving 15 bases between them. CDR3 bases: TGTGCCAGCAGCCAAGATCGGGAGTGGCGACCCACAGATACGCAGTATTTT. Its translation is CASSQDREWRPTDTQYF.

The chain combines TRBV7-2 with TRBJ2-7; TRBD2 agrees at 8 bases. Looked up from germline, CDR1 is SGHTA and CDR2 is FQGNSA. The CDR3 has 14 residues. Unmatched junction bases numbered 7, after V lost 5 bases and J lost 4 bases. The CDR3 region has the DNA TGTGCCAGCAGCCCGGGACTAGAAGGGTACGAGCAGTACTTC. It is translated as CASSPGLEGYEQYF.

The CDR3 DNA reads TGTGCCAGCAGTGAGGTAGGGGGAGATACGCAGTATTTT. This encodes CASSEVGGDTQYF. This rearrangement joins TRBV2 to TRBJ2-3, with a possible D match to TRBD1 (6 bases). The germline gives CDR1 SNHLY, CDR2 FYNNEI. There are 13 residues in the CDR3. V shed 3 bases and J shed 5 bases, with 9 bases lying between them. The full variable domain, rest sourced from reference TRBV2 and TRBJ2-3, is EPEVTQTPSHQVTQMGQEVILRCVPISNHLYFYWYRQILGQKVEFLVSFYNNEISEKSEIFDDQFSVERPDGSNFTLKIRSTKLEDSAMYFCASSEVGGDTQYFGPGTRLTVL.

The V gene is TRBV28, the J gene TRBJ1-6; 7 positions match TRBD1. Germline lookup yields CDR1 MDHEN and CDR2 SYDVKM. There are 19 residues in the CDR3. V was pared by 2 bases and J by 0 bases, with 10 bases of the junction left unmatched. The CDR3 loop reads CASSLQHPGQSSYNSPLHF. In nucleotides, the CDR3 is TGTGCCAGCAGTTTACAACATCCGGGACAGAGCTCCTATAATTCACCCCTCCACTTT.

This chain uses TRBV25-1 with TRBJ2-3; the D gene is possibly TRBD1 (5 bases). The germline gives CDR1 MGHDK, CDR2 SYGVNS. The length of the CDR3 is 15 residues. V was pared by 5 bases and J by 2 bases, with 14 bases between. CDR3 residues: CASSKGVKATDTQYF. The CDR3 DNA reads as TGTGCCAGCAGTAAAGGGGTGAAGGCCACAGATACGCAGTATTTT. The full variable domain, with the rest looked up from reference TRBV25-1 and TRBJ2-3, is EADIYQTPRYLVIGTGKKITLECSQTMGHDKMYWYQQDPGMELHLIHYSYGVNSTEKGDLSSESTVSRIRTEHFPLTLESARPSHTSQYLCASSKGVKATDTQYFGPGTRLTVL.

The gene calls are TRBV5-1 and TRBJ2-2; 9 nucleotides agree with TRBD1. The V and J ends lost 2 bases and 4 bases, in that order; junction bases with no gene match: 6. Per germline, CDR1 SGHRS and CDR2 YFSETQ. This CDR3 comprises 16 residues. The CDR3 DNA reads TGCGCCAGCAGCTTCTCCGGGACAGGGATCACCGGGGAGCTGTTTTTT. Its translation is CASSFSGTGITGELFF.

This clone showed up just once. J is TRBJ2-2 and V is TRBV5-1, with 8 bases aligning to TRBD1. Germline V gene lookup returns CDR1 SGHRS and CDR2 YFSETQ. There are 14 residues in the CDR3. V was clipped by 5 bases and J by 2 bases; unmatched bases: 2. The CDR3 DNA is TGCGCCAGCAGAGGGACAGGTAACACCGGGGAGCTGTTTTTT. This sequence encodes CASRGTGNTGELFF.

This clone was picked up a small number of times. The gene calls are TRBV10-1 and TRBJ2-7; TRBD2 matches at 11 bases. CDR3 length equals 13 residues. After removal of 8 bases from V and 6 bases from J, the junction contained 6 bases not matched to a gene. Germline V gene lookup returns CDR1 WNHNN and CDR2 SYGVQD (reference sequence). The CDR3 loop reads CASAGLAGSEQYF. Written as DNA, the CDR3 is TGCGCCAGCGCTGGACTAGCGGGCAGCGAGCAGTACTTC.

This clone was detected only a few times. CDR3 sequence reads: CASRSTSGGVGEQYF. The CDR3, as DNA: TGCGCCAGCAGGTCGACTAGCGGGGGAGTAGGCGAGCAGTACTTC. The J gene is TRBJ2-7, the V gene TRBV5-1; TRBD2 matches at 12 bases. The CDR3 covers 15 residues. J was trimmed by 6 bases and V by 5 bases; bases with no gene match: 9. Germline V gene sequence: CDR1 SGHRS, CDR2 YFSETQ.

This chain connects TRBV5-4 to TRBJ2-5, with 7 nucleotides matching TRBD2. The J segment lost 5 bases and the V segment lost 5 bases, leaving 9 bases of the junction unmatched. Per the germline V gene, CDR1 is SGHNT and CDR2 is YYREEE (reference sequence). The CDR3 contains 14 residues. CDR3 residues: CASSPGLVLETQYF. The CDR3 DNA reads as TGTGCCAGCAGTCCAGGACTAGTTTTGGAGACCCAGTACTTC.

As DNA, the CDR3 is TGTGCCAGCTCACCTTCTGGACAGGCCTATGGCTACACCTTC. It codes for CASSPSGQAYGYTF. This rearrangement joins TRBV18 to TRBJ1-2; 7 bases match TRBD1. The CDR3 contains 14 residues. CDR1 is KGHSH and CDR2 is LQKENI in the germline V gene. J gave up 4 bases and V 3 bases, and 5 bases lay outside the gene matches.

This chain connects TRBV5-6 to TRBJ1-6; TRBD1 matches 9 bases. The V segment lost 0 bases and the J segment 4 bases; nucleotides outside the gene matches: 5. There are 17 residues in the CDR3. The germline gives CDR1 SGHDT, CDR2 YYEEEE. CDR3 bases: TGTGCCAGCAGCTTGGCGTCTGGGACAGGGTATAATTCACCCCTCCACTTT. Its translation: CASSLASGTGYNSPLHF.

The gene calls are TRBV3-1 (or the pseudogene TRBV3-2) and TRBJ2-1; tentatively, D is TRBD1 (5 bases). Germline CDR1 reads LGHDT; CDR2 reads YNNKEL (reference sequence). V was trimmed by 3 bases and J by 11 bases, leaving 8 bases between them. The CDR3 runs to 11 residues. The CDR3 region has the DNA TGTGCCAGCAGCCACACAGGAAAGCAGTTCTTC. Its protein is CASSHTGKQFF.

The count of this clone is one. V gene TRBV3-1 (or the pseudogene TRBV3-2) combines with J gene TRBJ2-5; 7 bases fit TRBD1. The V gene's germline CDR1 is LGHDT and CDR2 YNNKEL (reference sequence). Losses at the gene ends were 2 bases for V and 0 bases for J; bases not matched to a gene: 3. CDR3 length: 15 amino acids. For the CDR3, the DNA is TGTGCCAGCAGCCAACCACAGGGGTACCAAGAGACCCAGTACTTC. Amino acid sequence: CASSQPQGYQETQYF.

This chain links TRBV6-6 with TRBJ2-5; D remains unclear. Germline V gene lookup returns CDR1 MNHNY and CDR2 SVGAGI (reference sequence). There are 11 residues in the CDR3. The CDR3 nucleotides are TGTGCTTCACGGGTTGAACAGACCCAGTACTTC. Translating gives CASRVEQTQYF.

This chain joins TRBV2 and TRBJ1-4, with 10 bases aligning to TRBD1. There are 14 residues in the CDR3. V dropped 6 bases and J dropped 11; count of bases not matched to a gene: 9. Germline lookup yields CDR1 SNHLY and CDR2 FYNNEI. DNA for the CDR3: TGTGCCAGCAGGCCGGGACAGGGGTCGGGGAAACTGTTTTTT. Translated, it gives CASRPGQGSGKLFF.

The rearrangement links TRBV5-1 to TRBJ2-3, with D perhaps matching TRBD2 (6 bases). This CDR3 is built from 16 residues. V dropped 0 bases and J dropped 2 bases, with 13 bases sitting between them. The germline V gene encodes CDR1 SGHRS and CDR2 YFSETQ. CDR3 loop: CASSLGDFQNTDTQYF. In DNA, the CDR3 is TGCGCCAGCAGCTTGGGGGACTTTCAAAACACAGATACGCAGTATTTT. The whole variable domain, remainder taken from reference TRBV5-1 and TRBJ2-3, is KAGVTQTPRYLIKTRGQQVTLSCSPISGHRSVSWYQQTPGQGLQFLFEYFSETQRNKGNFPGRFSGRQFSNSRSEMNVSTLELGDSALYLCASSLGDFQNTDTQYFGPGTRLTVL.

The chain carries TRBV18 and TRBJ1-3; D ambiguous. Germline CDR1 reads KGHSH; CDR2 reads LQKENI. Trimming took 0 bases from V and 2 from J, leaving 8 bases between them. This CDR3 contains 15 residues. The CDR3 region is CASSPPFEPGNTIYF. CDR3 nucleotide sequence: TGTGCCAGCTCACCACCGTTCGAGCCTGGAAACACCATATATTTT.

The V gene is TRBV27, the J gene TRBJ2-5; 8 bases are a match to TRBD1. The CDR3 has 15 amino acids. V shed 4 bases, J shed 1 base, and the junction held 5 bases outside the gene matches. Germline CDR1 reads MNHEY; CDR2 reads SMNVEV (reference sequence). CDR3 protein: CASSSPTGGQETQYF. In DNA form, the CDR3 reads TGTGCCAGCAGTTCACCCACAGGGGGCCAAGAGACCCAGTACTTC.

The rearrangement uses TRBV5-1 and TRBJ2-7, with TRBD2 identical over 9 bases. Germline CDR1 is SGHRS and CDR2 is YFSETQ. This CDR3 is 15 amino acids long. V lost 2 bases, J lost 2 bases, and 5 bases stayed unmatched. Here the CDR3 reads CASSFSGGHTYEQYF. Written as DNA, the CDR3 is TGCGCCAGCAGCTTTAGCGGGGGACACACCTACGAGCAGTACTTC. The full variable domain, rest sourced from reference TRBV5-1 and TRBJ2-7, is KAGVTQTPRYLIKTRGQQVTLSCSPISGHRSVSWYQQTPGQGLQFLFEYFSETQRNKGNFPGRFSGRQFSNSRSEMNVSTLELGDSALYLCASSFSGGHTYEQYFGPGTRLTVT.

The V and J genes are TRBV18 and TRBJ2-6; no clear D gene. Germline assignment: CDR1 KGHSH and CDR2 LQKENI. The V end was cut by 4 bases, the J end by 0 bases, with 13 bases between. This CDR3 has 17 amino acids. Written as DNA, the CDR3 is TGTGCCAGCTCACGACCAGCCCCGGGCTCTGGGGCCAACGTCCTGACTTTC. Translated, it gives CASSRPAPGSGANVLTF.